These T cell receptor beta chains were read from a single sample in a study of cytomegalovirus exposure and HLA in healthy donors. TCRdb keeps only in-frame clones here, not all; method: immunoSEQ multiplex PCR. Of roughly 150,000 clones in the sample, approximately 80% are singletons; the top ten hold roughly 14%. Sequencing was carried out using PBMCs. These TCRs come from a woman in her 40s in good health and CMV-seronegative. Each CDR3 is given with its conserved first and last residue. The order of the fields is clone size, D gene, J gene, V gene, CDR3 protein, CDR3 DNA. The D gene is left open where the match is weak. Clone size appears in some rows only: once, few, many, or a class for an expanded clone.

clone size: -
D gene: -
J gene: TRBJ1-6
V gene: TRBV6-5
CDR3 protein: CASSPLASYNSPLHF
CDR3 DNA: TGTGCCAGCAGTCCCCTTGCGTCCTATAATTCACCCCTCCACTTT

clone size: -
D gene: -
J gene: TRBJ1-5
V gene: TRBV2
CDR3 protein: CASSYRGQSNQPQHF
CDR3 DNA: TGTGCCAGCTCCTACCGGGGTCAGTCCAATCAGCCCCAGCATTTT

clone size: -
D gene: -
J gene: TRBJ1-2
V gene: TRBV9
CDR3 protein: CARLKANYGYTF
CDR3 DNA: TGTGCCAGGCTAAAAGCTAACTATGGCTACACCTTC

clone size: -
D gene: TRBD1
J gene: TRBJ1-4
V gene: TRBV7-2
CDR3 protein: CASSFGTGGEKLFF
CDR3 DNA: TGTGCCAGCAGCTTTGGGACAGGGGGTGAAAAACTGTTTTTT

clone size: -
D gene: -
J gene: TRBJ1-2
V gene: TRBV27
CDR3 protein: CASSQNPDAGVYGYTF
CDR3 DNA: TGTGCCAGCAGTCAAAACCCAGACGCAGGGGTTTATGGCTACACCTTC

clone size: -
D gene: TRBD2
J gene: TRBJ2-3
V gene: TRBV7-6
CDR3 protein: CASSLSGGAADTQYF
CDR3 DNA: TGTGCCAGCAGCTTAAGCGGGGGGGCCGCAGATACGCAGTATTTT

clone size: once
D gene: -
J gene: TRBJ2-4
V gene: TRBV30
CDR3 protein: CAWCKGGKIKNSQYF
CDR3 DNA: TGTGCCTGGTGTAAAGGAGGGAAGATCAAAAACAGTCAGTACTTC

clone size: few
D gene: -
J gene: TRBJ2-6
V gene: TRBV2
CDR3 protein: CARAPSGANVLTF
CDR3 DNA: TGTGCCAGGGCCCCGTCTGGGGCCAACGTCCTGACTTTC

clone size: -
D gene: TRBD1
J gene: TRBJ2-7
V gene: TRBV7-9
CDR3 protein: CASRAGTDYEQYF
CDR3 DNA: TGTGCCAGCAGGGCCGGGACAGATTACGAGCAGTACTTC

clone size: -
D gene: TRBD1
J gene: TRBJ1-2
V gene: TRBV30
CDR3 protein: CAWSAGTGDGYTF
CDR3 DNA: TGTGCCTGGAGTGCGGGGACAGGGGACGGCTACACCTTC

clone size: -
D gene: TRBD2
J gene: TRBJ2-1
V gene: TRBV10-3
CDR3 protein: CAITRGLAGVGHANEQFF
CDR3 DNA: TGTGCCATCACCAGGGGACTAGCGGGAGTTGGGCATGCCAATGAGCAGTTCTTC